This T cell receptor beta chain stems from a study of shared clonotypes between healthy human individuals. General study findings and limits: Sampling covered blood only; tissue repertoires likely differ. The sharing of 5% to 6.5% of naive CD4 clonotypes was seen across a handful of donors.

This table comes from immunoSEQ multiplex PCR, and its TCRdb copy is limited to in-frame clones, with some not included. The repertoire holds over a million clones, with roughly 96% as singletons. Negatively enriched CD4+ T cells were divided by CD45RA into naive and memory. About this clone: Its target is not known.

The CDR3 runs to 16 residues. CDR1 is KGHSH, CDR2 LQKENI, per germline. V gave up 1 base and J gave up 15 bases; unmatched junction bases: 15. This chain connects TRBV18 to TRBJ2-2, with TRBD1 matching over 9 bases. The material sequenced was naive CD4+ T cells sorted from blood. Subset meaning: CD45RA+ positively selected. This clonotype was obtained from a man younger than 40 in good health. The CDR3, as DNA: TGTGCCAGCTCACCACTCTCCTCGTCCGGGACAGGGACGATGTTTTTT. Protein sequence: CASSPLSSSGTGTMFF.